This is a list of T cell receptor beta chains from one sample in a study of T cell responses to AZD1222 COVID-19 vaccine. Profiled with immunoSEQ multiplex PCR; TCRdb holds only in-frame clones, not every one. The data show 150,000 to 180,000 clones, with 75% to 90% seen just once and 5.5% to 7% held by the top ten. This specimen was peripheral blood, taken after recovery from COVID-19. These receptors were collected from an adult who had recovered from COVID-19. The CDR3 runs from the conserved cysteine through the conserved F or W. The D gene is left open where the match is weak. Clone size, where shown, is once, few, many, or a class for clones that have expanded.

TRBV28	.	.	TRBJ2-2	TGTGCCACCAGGACAGCTAACACCGGGGAGCTGTTTTTT	CATRTANTGELFF
TRBV6-6	.	.	TRBJ1-1	TGTGCCAGCAGTTACTCCCGTAATGAGAACACTGAAGCTTTCTTT	CASSYSRNENTEAFF
TRBV6-2/TRBV6-3	.	TRBD2	TRBJ2-3	TGTGCCAGCAGTTATAGGGCGGGGGGGCCCCGCACAGATACGCAGTATTTT	CASSYRAGGPRTDTQYF
TRBV5-1	.	.	TRBJ2-7	TGCGCCAGCAGTTGGAGGGATCGCTCCTACGAGCAGTACTTC	CASSWRDRSYEQYF
TRBV28	.	TRBD1	TRBJ2-1	TGTGCCAGCAGTTCCAGAGACAGGGGGGCCTACAATGAGCAGTTCTTC	CASSSRDRGAYNEQFF
TRBV28	.	.	TRBJ2-7	TGTGCCAGCAGTGTAGCCGAGACAGGCATCTACGAGCAGTACTTC	CASSVAETGIYEQYF
TRBV6-5	.	.	TRBJ2-7	TGTGCCTCTAATTTAATAAATAACTACGAGCAGTACTTC	CASNLINNYEQYF
TRBV4-2	.	TRBD1	TRBJ1-3	TGTGCCAGCAGCCACGACAGGGGCTCTGGAAACACCATATATTTT	CASSHDRGSGNTIYF
TRBV27	.	TRBD1	TRBJ1-4	TGTGCCTCTCCCCCCCGAGCCGGGACAGCGACCTTGGGTGAAAAACTGTTTTTT	CASPPRAGTATLGEKLFF
TRBV12-3/TRBV12-4	.	.	TRBJ1-1	TGTGCCAGCAGTTTGAAAGGGAACACTGAAGCTTTCTTT	CASSLKGNTEAFF
TRBV5-5	.	.	TRBJ1-1	TGTGCCAGCAGCTCTTCCGACAGACACACTGAAGCTTTCTTT	CASSSSDRHTEAFF
TRBV10-3	.	.	TRBJ1-3	TGTGCCATCAGTGGTGACTATGGAAACACCATATATTTT	CAISGDYGNTIYF
TRBV6-6	.	TRBD1	TRBJ1-4	TGTGCCAGCCAGAGGGGACAGCCTAATGAAAAACTGTTTTTT	CASQRGQPNEKLFF
TRBV5-1	once	TRBD1	TRBJ1-2	TGCGCCAGCAGCTTGTCTGGTGAGGGGACAGGCGGTGGCTACACCTTC	CASSLSGEGTGGGYTF
TRBV5-1	.	.	TRBJ1-2	TGCGCCAGCCGCCCCGGGACAAGACATTCGGGGGACTATGGCTACACCTTC	CASRPGTRHSGDYGYTF
TRBV19	.	.	TRBJ2-3	TGTGCCAGTAGTTATATCAGGGCAAGCGCAGCAGATACGCAGTATTTT	CASSYIRASAADTQYF
TRBV28	.	.	TRBJ1-2	TGTGCCAGCATTCGAGCGGGGGGGCGCAGCTATGGCTACACCTTC	CASIRAGGRSYGYTF
TRBV3-1/TRBV3-2	once	TRBD1	TRBJ2-3	TGTGCCAGCAGCCAAGACTGGAGGCAGGGGGCTCGGGATACGCAGTATTTT	CASSQDWRQGARDTQYF
TRBV20-1	.	.	TRBJ1-1	TGCAGTGCCGCCTGGTCTGAAGCTTTCTTT	CSAAWSEAFF
TRBV19	.	.	TRBJ2-3	TGTGCCAGTAGTAGGGCGACAGCAGATACGCAGTATTTT	CASSRATADTQYF
TRBV6-1	.	.	TRBJ1-3	TGTGCCAGCAGTGAAGCCTCCGGGACCACTGGAAACACCATATATTTT	CASSEASGTTGNTIYF
TRBV7-2	.	TRBD1	TRBJ2-5	TGTGCCAGCAGCACAGGGGGCGGGGGCTTTGGAGAGACCCAGTACTTC	CASSTGGGGFGETQYF
TRBV27	.	.	TRBJ2-7	TGTGCCAGCAGCCTACTTGTATCAGGGGCCCGCTCCTACGAGCAGTACTTC	CASSLLVSGARSYEQYF
TRBV19	.	.	TRBJ2-7	TGTGCCAGTAGTATCACAGGGCTTGGCGAGCAGTACTTC	CASSITGLGEQYF
TRBV10-3	.	TRBD1	TRBJ2-7	TGTGCCATCAGTGATCGGGACAGGGGCTACGAGCAGTACTTC	CAISDRDRGYEQYF
TRBV7-3	.	TRBD1	TRBJ1-6	TGTGCCAGCAGCGCGACAGGGAATAATTCACCCCTCCACTTT	CASSATGNNSPLHF
TRBV20-1	.	TRBD1	TRBJ1-2	TGCAGTGCTAGTTTGGGACAGAACTATGGCTACACCTTC	CSASLGQNYGYTF
TRBV2	.	TRBD1	TRBJ2-7	TGTGCCAGCCTCACAGGGGTCAGCTCCTACGAGCAGTACTTC	CASLTGVSSYEQYF
TRBV12-5	few	.	TRBJ2-3	TGTGCTAGTGGGGGCTCCGGGACTAGCACAGATACGCAGTATTTT	CASGGSGTSTDTQYF
TRBV18	.	.	TRBJ1-1	TGTGCCAGCTCACCACAGTCTATGAACACTGAAGCTTTCTTT	CASSPQSMNTEAFF
TRBV28	.	.	TRBJ2-6	TGTGCCAGCAGTTCTTCCGGGACGGGAGACTCTGGGGCCAACGTCCTGACTTTC	CASSSSGTGDSGANVLTF
TRBV15	.	.	TRBJ2-7	TGTGCCACCAGCAGAGGGGGTACAGTCGAGCAGTACTTC	CATSRGGTVEQYF
TRBV27	.	TRBD2	TRBJ2-1	TGTGCCAGCAGCCGGGGACTAGCGGGAGACAATGAGCAGTTCTTC	CASSRGLAGDNEQFF
TRBV4-1	.	.	TRBJ2-7	TGCGCCAGCAGCCAAGAAGGACAGCAAGAGCAGTACTTC	CASSQEGQQEQYF
TRBV28	.	.	TRBJ2-7	TGTGCCAGCAGTCCCGGGACACACTCGACCGAGCAGTACTTC	CASSPGTHSTEQYF
TRBV28	.	.	TRBJ1-6	TGTGCCAGTAGCTCGGGATCGGATTCACCCCTCCACTTT	CASSSGSDSPLHF
TRBV12-3/TRBV12-4	.	.	TRBJ1-1	TGTGCCAGCAGCTTAGAGGCCTCCCGGACGGCTTTCTTT	CASSLEASRTAFF
TRBV7-3	few	TRBD1	TRBJ2-2	TGTGCCAGCAGTCGGGACAGAACTGACACCGGGGAGCTGTTTTTT	CASSRDRTDTGELFF
TRBV2	.	TRBD1	TRBJ1-1	TGTGCCAGCAGACCCGCAACAGGGACAGCTGAAGCTTTCTTT	CASRPATGTAEAFF
TRBV6-2/TRBV6-3	.	TRBD1	TRBJ2-7	TGTGCCAGCAGTTACTCGACCTTATGGACAGGGGTATACGAGCAGTACTTC	CASSYSTLWTGVYEQYF
TRBV4-2	.	.	TRBJ1-2	TGTGCCAGCAGCCAAGATCCCCAGGTAGTCTATGGCTACACCTTC	CASSQDPQVVYGYTF
TRBV5-5	.	TRBD1	TRBJ2-2	TGTGCCAGCAGCTTGGAGGGGGCGTACACCGGGGAGCTGTTTTTT	CASSLEGAYTGELFF
TRBV7-2	.	TRBD1	TRBJ2-5	TGTGCCAGCAGCGCTGGACGGGACAGGGGGTGGGAGACCCAGTACTTC	CASSAGRDRGWETQYF
TRBV5-1	.	.	TRBJ2-3	TGCGCCAGCAGCTCCGAACTAACCGGGGAAGATACGCAGTATTTT	CASSSELTGEDTQYF
TRBV5-1	.	TRBD1	TRBJ2-7	TGCGCCAGCAGACCTGGGACAGGGTGGATCTACGAGCAGTACTTC	CASRPGTGWIYEQYF